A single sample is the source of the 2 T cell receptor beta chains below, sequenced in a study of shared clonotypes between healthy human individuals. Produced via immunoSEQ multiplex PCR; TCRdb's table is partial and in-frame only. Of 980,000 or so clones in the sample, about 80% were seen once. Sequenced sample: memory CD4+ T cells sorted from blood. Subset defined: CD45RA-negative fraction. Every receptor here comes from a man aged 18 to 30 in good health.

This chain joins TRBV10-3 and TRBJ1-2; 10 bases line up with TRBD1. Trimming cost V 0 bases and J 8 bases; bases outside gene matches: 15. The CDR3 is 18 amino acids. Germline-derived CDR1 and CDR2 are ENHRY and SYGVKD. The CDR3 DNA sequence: TGTGCCATCAGTGAGTCGATTACGGGGACAGGGGACGTTGAGGGCTACACCTTC. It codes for CAISESITGTGDVEGYTF.

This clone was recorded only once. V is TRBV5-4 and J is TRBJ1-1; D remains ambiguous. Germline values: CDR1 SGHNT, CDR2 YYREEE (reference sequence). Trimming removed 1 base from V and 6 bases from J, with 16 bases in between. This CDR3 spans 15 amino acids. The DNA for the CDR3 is TGTGCCAGCAGCTTGTTTGGGTCGATCGGATCTGAAGCTTTCTTT. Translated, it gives CASSLFGSIGSEAFF.